This T cell receptor (beta chain) appears in the sequencing data of a study of cytomegalovirus exposure and HLA in healthy donors. The CDR3 is made up of 15 amino acids. Trimming removed 4 bases from V and 1 base from J; junction bases left unmatched: 2. Germline assignment: CDR1 MDHEN and CDR2 SYDVKM. Researchers ran the PCR with 60 Vbeta and 13 Jbeta primers. Here immunoSEQ multiplex PCR was the method, and the copy in TCRdb shows in-frame clones only, minus some. The table lists roughly 140,000 clones, roughly 75% of them singletons, with about 2.2% in the top ten. The sequence derives from a young man in good health and CMV-seronegative. The chain is built from TRBV28 and TRBJ2-5; 11 nucleotides agree with TRBD2. Sequencing was done on a sample of PBMCs. This CDR3 is CASSSGLAAQETQYF. As DNA, the CDR3 is TGTGCCAGCAGTTCGGGACTAGCGGCCCAAGAGACCCAGTACTTC.